The rows below give T cell receptor beta chains drawn from one sample of a study of cytomegalovirus exposure and HLA in healthy donors. This table comes from immunoSEQ multiplex PCR, and its TCRdb copy is limited to in-frame clones, with some not included. This table has about 140,000 clones, roughly three quarters appearing once. Sequencing was performed on PBMCs. The receptor source for this set is a woman between 40 and 55 years old in good health and CMV-seronegative. CDR3s include the opening cysteine and the closing phenylalanine or tryptophan. A D gene is named only where the DNA matches it firmly. Rows give clone size only sometimes, using once, few, many, or a class for an expanded clone.

d_call,v_call,clone_size,j_call,cdr3_aa,cdr3_nt
TRBD2,TRBV9,NA,TRBJ2-5,CASSVDWGLAGAETQYF,TGTGCCAGCAGCGTAGATTGGGGACTAGCGGGAGCGGAGACCCAGTACTTC
TRBD1,TRBV11-2,NA,TRBJ1-6,CASSLDGAGQGWAPLHF,TGTGCCAGCAGCTTAGATGGAGCAGGACAGGGTTGGGCACCCCTCCACTTT
NA,TRBV14,NA,TRBJ2-5,CASSQLSTQAETQYF,TGTGCCAGCAGCCAACTTTCGACTCAAGCGGAGACCCAGTACTTC
TRBD1,TRBV29-1,NA,TRBJ2-5,CSVVVTGAPIETQYF,TGCAGCGTTGTTGTGACAGGGGCACCGATTGAGACCCAGTACTTC
NA,TRBV7-6,NA,TRBJ2-3,CASSALKGLNTDTQYF,TGTGCCAGCAGCGCTCTAAAGGGACTTAACACAGATACGCAGTATTTT
NA,TRBV6-4,few,TRBJ2-3,CASKEGPNTDTQYF,TGTGCCAGCAAGGAGGGGCCCAACACAGATACGCAGTATTTT
TRBD1,TRBV5-1,NA,TRBJ2-5,CASSSGQGYQETQYF,TGCGCCAGCAGCTCGGGACAGGGATATCAAGAGACCCAGTACTTC
NA,TRBV19,NA,TRBJ1-5,CASSSQVISQPQHF,TGTGCCAGTAGCTCACAGGTGATCAGTCAGCCCCAGCATTTT
TRBD1,TRBV4-3,few,TRBJ2-7,CASSQETGEFYEQYF,TGCGCCAGCAGCCAAGAGACAGGGGAATTCTACGAGCAGTACTTC
NA,TRBV4-1,NA,TRBJ2-7,CASSQEGGDYEQYF,TGCGCCAGCAGCCAAGAGGGTGGGGACTACGAGCAGTACTTC
TRBD1,TRBV28,NA,TRBJ1-5,CASSGGNQPQHF,TGTGCCAGCTCAGGGGGCAACCAGCCCCAGCATTTT
NA,TRBV14,NA,TRBJ1-1,CASSQFTENTEAFF,TGTGCCAGCAGCCAATTTACAGAGAACACTGAAGCTTTCTTT
NA,TRBV7-2,once,TRBJ1-3,CASSSLSSRSGNTIYF,TGTGCCAGCAGCTCCCTTAGTTCTCGCTCTGGAAACACCATATATTTT
NA,TRBV7-9,NA,TRBJ1-1,CSSSLNIGMDTEAFF,TGTTCCAGCAGCTTAAACATCGGGATGGACACTGAAGCTTTCTTT
TRBD1,TRBV10-3,NA,TRBJ2-2,CAIRSGGEGTGELFF,TGTGCCATCAGGTCAGGGGGCGAAGGCACCGGGGAGCTGTTTTTT
TRBD2,TRBV28,NA,TRBJ2-7,CASISTSGRLNPYEQYF,TGTGCCAGTATTTCCACTAGCGGGAGGCTAAACCCCTACGAGCAGTACTTC
TRBD1,TRBV19,NA,TRBJ2-7,CASSRGQGAYEQYF,TGTGCCAGTAGTCGCGGACAGGGGGCATACGAGCAGTACTTC
NA,TRBV19,NA,TRBJ2-7,CASSIARSAYEQYF,TGTGCCAGTAGTATCGCTCGGAGCGCCTACGAGCAGTACTTC
NA,TRBV11-2,NA,TRBJ2-3,CASSTLRGLADTQYF,TGTGCCAGCAGCACCCTACGCGGGTTGGCAGATACGCAGTATTTT
NA,TRBV13,NA,TRBJ1-5,CASSPNRDQPQHF,TGTGCCAGCAGCCCGAACCGCGATCAGCCCCAGCATTTT
NA,TRBV28,NA,TRBJ2-7,CASSLQEGLEQYF,TGTGCCAGCAGTTTACAGGAGGGCTTGGAGCAGTACTTC
TRBD1,TRBV28,NA,TRBJ1-5,CASSLLRQGPPPYSNQPQHF,TGTGCCAGCAGTTTACTCAGACAGGGACCTCCTCCCTATAGCAATCAGCCCCAGCATTTT
TRBD2,TRBV7-2,NA,TRBJ2-7,CASSLGLAGGYEQYF,TGTGCCAGCAGCTTAGGCCTAGCGGGAGGCTACGAGCAGTACTTC